The 8 T cell receptor beta chains given below trace back to one sample, sequenced in a study of T cells in Graves' hyperthyroidism and ophthalmopathy. Researchers amplified the TCR beta CDR3 regions from RNA transcripts. RT-PCR in the first round (using the HTBI primer set) targeted the TCR CDR3. TCRdb re-derived calls from the multiplex PCR reads in MiXCR, one entry per CDR3 protein. Of more than 300,000 distinct CDR3 sequences detected, around 13% appear once; the ten largest clones hold around a fifth. Material for sequencing was blood. The receptors here all came from a woman under 40 with Graves' ophthalmopathy.

This clonotype was detected many times. The chain employs TRBV27 and TRBJ1-2; 7 nucleotides line up with TRBD1. V dropped 9 bases and J dropped 5; count of bases not matched to a gene: 12. This CDR3 has 14 amino acids. Germline CDR1 and CDR2: MNHEY and SMNVEV (reference sequence). This chain's CDR3 is CASSGTAAAYGYTF. The DNA for the CDR3 is TGTGCCAGTAGCGGGACAGCGGCGGCGTATGGCTACACCTTC.

This clonotype was counted at least ten times. This chain joins TRBV5-1 and TRBJ2-7; 9 nucleotides match TRBD1. Germline V gives CDR1 SGHRS, CDR2 YFSETQ. The CDR3 contains 14 residues. V dropped 1 base and J dropped 3; count of bases not matched to a gene: 2. CDR3 DNA sequence: TGCGCCAGCAGCTTGACAGGGGGCGTCTACGAGCAGTACTTC. Its translation is CASSLTGGVYEQYF.

This clonotype showed up many times. The rearrangement joins TRBV12-3 or TRBV12-4 to TRBJ1-2; 7 nucleotides agree with TRBD1. The CDR3 consists of 15 residues. J was trimmed by 1 base and V by 5 bases; bases with no gene match: 7. The CDR3 nucleotides are TGTGCCAGCAGTGCCGACAGGGTTGGTAACTATGGCTACACCTTC. Protein: CASSADRVGNYGYTF.

By frequency in the sample, this clonotype is medium-sized. The chain has TRBV29-1 and TRBJ2-7, with D possibly TRBD1 on 6 matching bases. Germline CDR1 and CDR2: SQVTM and ANQGSEA. With 3 bases removed from V and 7 bases from J, the gap between germline ends came to 16 bases. The CDR3 length is 13 residues. CDR3 protein: CSVDAGDRREQYF. The CDR3 nucleotides are TGCAGCGTTGACGCAGGGGATCGGAGGGAGCAGTACTTC.

With respect to this clonotype: A read error may explain this, as a much larger clone is one base away. The chain links TRBV5-4 to TRBJ2-3; TRBD1 matches at 9 bases. Germline assignment: CDR1 SGHNT and CDR2 YYREEE (reference sequence). This CDR3 region has 14 residues. The CDR3 reads CASSSGQGLDTRYF. The DNA for the CDR3 is TGTGCCAGCAGTTCGGGACAGGGTTTAGATACGCGGTATTTT.

This clonotype was picked up many times. The gene calls are TRBV12-3 or TRBV12-4 and TRBJ2-2, with D uncertain. The CDR3 runs to 14 residues. Trimming removed 4 bases at V and 2 bases at J, with 8 bases between. Here the CDR3 reads CASSYNVNTGELFF. The CDR3, as DNA: TGTGCCAGCAGTTATAATGTAAACACCGGGGAGCTGTTTTTT.

The CDR3 spells CATSDSSLAGTGELFF. CDR3 DNA sequence: TGTGCCACCAGTGATTCGAGTCTAGCGGGGACCGGGGAGCTGTTTTTT. This chain connects TRBV24-1 to TRBJ2-2, with 9 bases identical to TRBD2. The CDR3 contains 16 residues. V was pared by 2 bases and J by 5 bases, with 5 bases of the junction left unmatched. CDR1 and CDR2 (germline): KGHDR, SFDVKD.

This clonotype was recorded only once. This chain connects TRBV6-2 or TRBV6-3 to TRBJ2-7; D gene uncertain. CDR1 and CDR2 from the germline V gene are MNHEY and SVGEGT. The CDR3 has 16 residues. V gave up 5 bases and J gave up 1 base, with 18 bases separating them. The CDR3 bases are TGTGCCAGCAGTGACGGCATTAAGGGATTTTCCTACGAGCAGTACTTC. This sequence encodes CASSDGIKGFSYEQYF.